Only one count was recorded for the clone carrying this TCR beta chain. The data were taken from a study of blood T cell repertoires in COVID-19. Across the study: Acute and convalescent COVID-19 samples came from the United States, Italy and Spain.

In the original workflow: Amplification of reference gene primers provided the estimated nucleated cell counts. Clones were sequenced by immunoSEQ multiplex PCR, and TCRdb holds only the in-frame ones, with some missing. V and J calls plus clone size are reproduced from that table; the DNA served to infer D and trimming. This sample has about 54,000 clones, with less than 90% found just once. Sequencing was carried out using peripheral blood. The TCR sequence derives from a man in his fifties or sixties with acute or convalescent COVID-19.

Here the CDR3 reads CASSIAVAYEQYF. For the CDR3, the DNA is TGTGCCAGTAGTATAGCGGTAGCCTACGAGCAGTACTTC. The rearrangement links TRBV19 to TRBJ2-7; D not certain. There are 13 residues in the CDR3. V was trimmed by 1 base and J by 2 bases, leaving 6 bases between them. Germline values: CDR1 LNHDA, CDR2 SQIVND (reference sequence).